This T cell receptor beta chain emerged from a study of cytomegalovirus exposure and HLA in healthy donors. Looking at the study overall: Later analysis reported that the approximately 120 validation repertoires shared the platform of the approximately 670 first-cohort repertoires.

Produced via immunoSEQ multiplex PCR; TCRdb's table is partial and in-frame only. The sample lists about 74,000 clones; roughly 94% were seen once. The V end lost 5 bases, the J end lost 0 bases, and 10 bases lay between the germline ends. Germline-derived CDR1 and CDR2 are SGHTA and FQGNSA. The CDR3 has 14 amino acids. On this clone itself: No antigen is known for it.

Findings of the study overall: High specificity and sensitivity for cytomegalovirus status were reported for the classifier. TCR sequences were mostly rare, though some public TCRs occurred in many donors. The investigators catalogued 150 or so TCR beta chains as cytomegalovirus-associated.

V is TRBV7-2 and J is TRBJ1-2, with D maybe TRBD1 (6 bases). This clonotype was obtained from a man aged 18 to 29 in good health and CMV-seropositive. Sequenced input: PBMCs. Written as DNA, the CDR3 is TGTGCCAGCAGCCGGACAGAAACTAACTATGGCTACACCTTC. Translated: CASSRTETNYGYTF. Full variable domain (remainder filled in from reference TRBV7-2 and TRBJ1-2): GAGVSQSPSNKVTEKGKDVELRCDPISGHTALYWYRQSLGQGLEFLIYFQGNSAPDKSGLPSDRFSAERTGGSVSTLTIQRTQQEDSAVYLCASSRTETNYGYTFGSGTRLTVV.